The clone carrying this T cell receptor (beta chain) appeared a few times. Its cognate antigen is unknown. The CDR3 is 15 residues long. Losses at the gene ends were 8 bases for V and 4 bases for J; bases not matched to a gene: 9. Looked up from germline, CDR1 is LGHDT and CDR2 is YNNKEL (reference sequence). These data originate in a study of T-cell memory formation after mild COVID-19. In TCRdb, the 5' RACE reads were re-called with MiXCR into one record per CDR3 protein. The sample consists of more than 250,000 distinct CDR3 sequences, 16% of them appearing once. The study, taken as a whole, reports: Pre-infection memory held some responding clones, suggesting pre-existing cross-reactive T cells responded. Those CD4+ clones that contracted were mainly in CM and EM (CD8+ ones in EMRA). Contracting clones, day 15 to 85, had balanced CD4/CD8, and later expanders favored CD4+. Among clones peaking at day 37 in the second wave, SARS-CoV-2 specificity remained unconfirmed.

The chain recombines TRBV3-1 with TRBJ2-3, with 10 bases matching TRBD2. Sequenced input: PBMCs or a T cell subset sorted from them (not recorded which). The receptor's source is a man between 18 and 29 years old who had mild COVID-19 (a few samples of this study predate the infection). Cell type and time point are not known. For the CDR3, the DNA is TGTGCCAGCGGACCCCTAGCGGGGGCTTCAGATACGCAGTATTTT. Amino acids: CASGPLAGASDTQYF.